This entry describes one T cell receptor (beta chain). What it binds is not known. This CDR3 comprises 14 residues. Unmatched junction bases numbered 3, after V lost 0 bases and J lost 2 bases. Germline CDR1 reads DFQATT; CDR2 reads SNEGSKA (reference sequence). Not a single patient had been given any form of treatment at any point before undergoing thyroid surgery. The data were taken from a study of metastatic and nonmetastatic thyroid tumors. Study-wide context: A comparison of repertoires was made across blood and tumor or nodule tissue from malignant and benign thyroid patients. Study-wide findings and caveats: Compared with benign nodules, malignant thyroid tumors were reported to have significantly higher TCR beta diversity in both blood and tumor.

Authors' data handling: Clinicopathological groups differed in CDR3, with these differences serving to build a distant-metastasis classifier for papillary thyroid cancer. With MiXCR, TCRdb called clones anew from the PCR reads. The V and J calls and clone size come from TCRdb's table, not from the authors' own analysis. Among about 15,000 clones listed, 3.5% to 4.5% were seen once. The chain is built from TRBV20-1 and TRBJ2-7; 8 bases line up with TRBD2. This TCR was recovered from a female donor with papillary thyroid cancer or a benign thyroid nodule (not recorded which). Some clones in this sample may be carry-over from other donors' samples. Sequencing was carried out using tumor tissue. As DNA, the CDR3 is TGCAGTGCTAGAGATAGCGGGACTACCTACGAGCAGTACTTC. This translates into CSARDSGTTYEQYF.